Listed here are 30 T cell receptor beta chains from one sample, sequenced in a study of cytomegalovirus exposure and HLA in healthy donors (dated by TCRdb to the late 2010s). Receptor amplification or capture employed the immunoSEQ multiplex PCR assay. For the multiplex PCR, a mixture combining 60 forward primers for TCR Vbeta segments and 13 reverse primers for TCR Jbeta segments was used. TCRdb mirrors the immuneACCESS table, restricted to in-frame sequences. Some clones are absent from its copies; in checked studies, under half trace to an unresolved V gene, and the reason for the others is unknown. This sample gives 200,000 to 300,000 clones in total; approximately 81% of them show up just once. Jointly, the top ten make up roughly 7.4% of the sample. Input material: PBMCs. These receptors were taken from a woman aged 55-70 years in good health and CMV-seropositive.

This clone was counted a few times. This sequence joins TRBV18 and TRBJ1-1; 7 bases align to TRBD1. CDR3 length: 15 residues. J lost 12 bases, V lost 4 bases, and 17 bases had no gene match. Germline CDR1 is KGHSH and CDR2 is LQKENI. The CDR3 nucleotides read TGTGCCAGCTCACTTCGGACAGGTGGGGGGTTGGAGACTTTCTTT. Translation gives CASSLRTGGGLETFF.

The V gene is TRBV5-1, the J gene TRBJ2-3, with no clear D. The CDR3 sequence is 13 residues long. V lost 4 bases and J lost 0, with 6 bases in between. CDR1 and CDR2 (germline): SGHRS, YFSETQ. This chain's CDR3 is CASSQASTDTQYF. CDR3 bases: TGCGCCAGCAGCCAGGCTAGCACAGATACGCAGTATTTT.

The V call is TRBV10-2, the J call TRBJ2-7; TRBD1 is a possible D gene (5 bases). The V gene's germline CDR1 is WSHSY and CDR2 SAAADI. Trimming left V 5 bases short and J 3 bases short, with 14 bases between. The CDR3 runs to 14 residues. The CDR3 here is CASSPGRADYEQYF. The CDR3 DNA sequence: TGCGCCAGCAGTCCCGGCAGGGCGGACTACGAGCAGTACTTC.

The J gene is TRBJ1-2, the V gene TRBV5-5, with D tentatively TRBD1 (5 bases). CDR3 length equals 14 residues. The V and J ends lost 3 bases and 4 bases respectively, with 13 bases between them. Germline-derived CDR1 and CDR2 are SGHKS and YYEKEE (reference sequence). The CDR3 DNA sequence: TGTGCCAGCAGCTCGGCAGGGAGGAGCTATGGCTACACCTTC. Protein product: CASSSAGRSYGYTF.

The rearrangement joins TRBV5-3 to TRBJ1-5, with 9 bases aligning to TRBD1. TRBV5-3 is an ORF, with its function uncertain. This CDR3 has 15 residues. With 4 bases clipped from V and 7 bases from J, the junction kept 9 bases outside the gene matches. This chain's CDR3 is CARSKLQGARQPQHF. The CDR3 coding sequence is TGTGCCAGAAGCAAACTACAGGGGGCCAGGCAGCCCCAGCATTTT.

V gene TRBV5-1 combines with J gene TRBJ2-3; 9 positions match TRBD2. Trimming at V came to 4 bases and at J to 3 bases, leaving 6 bases not matched to a gene. The CDR3 contains 15 residues. Germline loops: CDR1 SGHRS, CDR2 YFSETQ. CDR3 protein: CASSPGAGGTDTQYF. Here the CDR3 DNA reads TGCGCCAGCAGCCCGGGTGCGGGGGGGACAGATACGCAGTATTTT.

This sequence joins TRBV28 and TRBJ2-7; 7 bases fit TRBD1. The V and J ends lost 8 bases and 1 base, in that order; junction bases with no gene match: 2. The CDR3 consists of 12 residues. CDR1 and CDR2 (germline): MDHEN, SYDVKM. The CDR3 reads CASWDSSYEQYF. The DNA of the CDR3 is TGTGCCAGCTGGGACAGTTCCTACGAGCAGTACTTC.

A note on this clone: Other DNA sequences in the sample encode the same CDR3. The CDR3 region is CASRSGGQETQYF. CDR3 DNA: TGTGCCAGCAGGTCGGGGGGCCAGGAGACCCAGTACTTC. This chain connects TRBV6-5 to TRBJ2-5; D may be TRBD2 (7 bases). CDR3 size: 13 residues. The V and J ends lost 6 bases and 5 bases respectively, with 13 bases between them. Germline loops: CDR1 MNHEY, CDR2 SVGAGI.

V usage is TRBV10-2 and J usage is TRBJ1-1; D is unresolved. Per the germline V gene, CDR1 is WSHSY and CDR2 is SAAADI. This CDR3 is 10 amino acids long. V lost 8 bases to trimming and J lost 8 bases, with 9 bases between them. The CDR3 coding sequence is TGCGCCAGCGGAAGAGGAGAAGCTTTCTTT. It specifies CASGRGEAFF.

This chain joins TRBV5-1 and TRBJ2-7, with a possible D match to TRBD2 (5 bases). V lost 2 bases, J lost 0 bases, and 9 bases lay in between. Germline lookup yields CDR1 SGHRS and CDR2 YFSETQ. This CDR3 comprises 14 residues. CDR3 coding DNA: TGCGCCAGCAGCTTAAGGACTCCCTCCTACGAGCAGTACTTC. Its protein product is CASSLRTPSYEQYF. The variable domain in full, with the rest retrieved from reference TRBV5-1 and TRBJ2-7, is KAGVTQTPRYLIKTRGQQVTLSCSPISGHRSVSWYQQTPGQGLQFLFEYFSETQRNKGNFPGRFSGRQFSNSRSEMNVSTLELGDSALYLCASSLRTPSYEQYFGPGTRLTVT.

Concerning this clone: Compared with germline, one end of the junction differs, possibly owing to a read error. V is TRBV7-7 and J is TRBJ2-7; 10 bases line up with TRBD2. CDR3 length: 13 residues. From germline, CDR1 is SSHAT and CDR2 FNYEAQ (reference sequence). The CDR3 is CASSLTSGDRQYF. CDR3 in DNA: TGTGCTAGCAGCTTAACTAGCGGGGATAGGCAGTACTTC.

The V gene is TRBV27, the J gene TRBJ2-4, with D perhaps TRBD2 (6 bases). Trimming removed 6 bases at V and 6 bases at J, with 18 bases between. Germline-derived CDR1 and CDR2 are MNHEY and SMNVEV (reference sequence). The CDR3 contains 15 residues. The CDR3 sequence is CASSRTGDALNIQYF. Written as DNA, the CDR3 is TGTGCCAGCAGCCGTACGGGGGATGCCCTAAACATTCAGTACTTC.

This clone was counted once. The V and J genes are TRBV6-5 and TRBJ2-7; 7 nucleotides align to TRBD2. In germline, CDR1 is MNHEY, CDR2 SVGAGI. The CDR3 sequence is 13 residues long. Germline trimming cut 10 bases from V and 5 bases from J; bases unmatched to any gene: 11. The CDR3 DNA reads TGTGCCACACTAGCGCCTCTCCGGGACGAGCAGTACTTC. As protein: CATLAPLRDEQYF.

The rearrangement links TRBV11-1 to TRBJ1-1, with 8 bases identical to TRBD1. The CDR3 has 14 residues. V shed 2 bases, J shed 6 bases, and the junction held 5 bases outside the gene matches. In germline, CDR1 is SGHAT, CDR2 FQDESV (reference sequence). The CDR3 is CASSLRTGWSEAFF. CDR3 in DNA: TGTGCCAGCAGCTTACGGACAGGGTGGTCTGAAGCTTTCTTT. Drawing the rest from reference TRBV11-1 and TRBJ1-1, the complete variable domain is EAEVAQSPRYKITEKSQAVAFWCDPISGHATLYWYRQILGQGPELLVQFQDESVVDDSQLPKDRFSAERLKGVDSTLKIQPAELGDSAMYLCASSLRTGWSEAFFGQGTRLTVV.

The gene calls are TRBV7-3 and TRBJ1-2; 7 positions match TRBD1. Germline CDR1 is SGHTA and CDR2 is FQGTGA. The V gene end was trimmed by 10 bases and the J gene end by 3 bases; junction bases not matched to a gene: 11. CDR3 length equals 14 residues. The CDR3 coding sequence is TGTGCCACCACACGACCAGGGGGAGACTATGGCTACACCTTC. It translates to CATTRPGGDYGYTF.

The J gene is TRBJ1-1, the V gene TRBV11-2, with a weak D call TRBD1 (6 bases). The CDR3 consists of 12 residues. The germline gives CDR1 SGHAT, CDR2 FQNNGV. Trimming left V 6 bases short and J 4 bases short, with 9 bases between. CDR3 DNA: TGTGCCAGCAGTCGAGGGGGCACTGAAGCTTTCTTT. Residues: CASSRGGTEAFF.

This chain connects TRBV19 to TRBJ2-2; 8 bases align to TRBD2. CDR3 length: 14 amino acids. V was pared by 3 bases and J by 6 bases, with 3 bases of the junction left unmatched. Germline values: CDR1 LNHDA, CDR2 SQIVND (reference sequence). In DNA, the CDR3 is TGTGCCAGTAGTATGAGCGGGAGCGCCGGGGAGCTGTTTTTT. Its protein is CASSMSGSAGELFF.

The V gene is TRBV2, the J gene TRBJ2-5; D gene unclear. The CDR3 length is 14 residues. Trimming shortened V by 5 bases and J by 1 base, and 11 bases separated the two germline ends. The germline V gene encodes CDR1 SNHLY and CDR2 FYNNEI. The CDR3 DNA is TGTGCCAGCAGTCCTCGCCGACTCCAAGAGACCCAGTACTTC. Protein sequence: CASSPRRLQETQYF.

J is TRBJ2-7 and V is TRBV29-1; no reliable D call. Germline CDR1 and CDR2: SQVTM and ANQGSEA. The CDR3 runs to 12 residues. V was shortened by 4 bases and J by 1 base, with 8 bases between the two germline ends. CDR3 nucleotide sequence: TGCAGCGTTGCGGTCGGGTCCTACGAGCAGTACTTC. Amino acids: CSVAVGSYEQYF.

This chain uses TRBV7-2 with TRBJ1-5, with D perhaps matching TRBD1 (6 bases). The V and J ends lost 5 bases and 5 bases respectively, with 7 bases between them. The V gene's germline CDR1 is SGHTA and CDR2 FQGNSA. The CDR3 covers 12 residues. Here the CDR3 DNA reads TGTGCCAGCAGCCACAGGGATCAGCCCCAGCATTTT. Amino acids: CASSHRDQPQHF.

The CDR3 DNA sequence: TGTGCCACCAGTACCGACCAACAACAGTTTATCCGGACTGAAGCTTTCTTT. Residues: CATSTDQQQFIRTEAFF. The rearrangement joins TRBV15 to TRBJ1-1; D unclear. Germline lookup yields CDR1 LNHNV and CDR2 YYDKDF (reference sequence). The CDR3 totals 17 residues. V gave up 6 bases and J gave up 5 bases, with 25 bases separating them.

This chain links TRBV5-3 with TRBJ2-1; possible D gene TRBD1, 5 bases. TRBV5-3 is marked as an open reading frame, function uncertain. V lost 6 bases and J lost 0, with 13 bases in between. The CDR3 has 15 amino acids. The CDR3 nucleotides read TGTGCCAGAACCGACGACAGAAGCTCCTACAATGAGCAGTTCTTC. This translates into CARTDDRSSYNEQFF.

The V call is TRBV7-3, the J call TRBJ2-7; 8 bases are a match to TRBD1. CDR3 length: 14 residues. V was clipped by 5 bases and J by 6 bases; unmatched bases: 9. The germline V gene encodes CDR1 SGHTA and CDR2 FQGTGA. This CDR3 reads CASSQTDRGGEQYF. DNA of the CDR3: TGTGCCAGCAGCCAAACAGACAGGGGAGGCGAGCAGTACTTC.

This clone came up a few times. The chain employs TRBV30 and TRBJ2-7, with 7 bases identical to TRBD1. Germline V gene data show CDR1 as GTSNPN and CDR2 as SVGIG (reference sequence). The CDR3 has 13 residues. V was clipped by 4 bases and J by 6 bases; unmatched bases: 9. This chain's CDR3 is CAWTRQGTGEQYF. CDR3 nucleotide sequence: TGTGCCTGGACAAGACAGGGAACGGGCGAGCAGTACTTC.

The J gene is TRBJ2-4, the V gene TRBV11-2, with D possibly TRBD2 on 7 matching bases. Germline V gene sequence: CDR1 SGHAT, CDR2 FQNNGV. The CDR3 is made up of 17 amino acids. Trimming pared 2 bases from V and 3 bases from J, leaving 17 bases between. CDR3 region: CASSLWGRGGGKNIQYF. DNA of the CDR3: TGTGCCAGCAGCTTATGGGGAAGGGGAGGGGGCAAAAACATTCAGTACTTC.

The V call is TRBV19, the J call TRBJ1-5; a weak D match, TRBD1 (6 bases). The CDR3 extends over 15 amino acids. Germline values: CDR1 LNHDA, CDR2 SQIVND (reference sequence). Deletions cut 3 bases from V and 0 bases from J, with 9 bases between. CDR3 nucleotides: TGTGCCAGTAGTATCGTGGACAGTAGCAATCAGCCCCAGCATTTT. This codes for CASSIVDSSNQPQHF.

The chain couples TRBV27 to TRBJ2-3, with TRBD2 matching over 13 bases. Germline values: CDR1 MNHEY, CDR2 SMNVEV (reference sequence). This CDR3 is built from 13 residues. V gave up 8 bases and J gave up 5 bases; unmatched junction bases: 1. CDR3 DNA: TGTGCCAGCCGACTAGCGGGAGGAGATACGCAGTATTTT. This encodes CASRLAGGDTQYF.

The chain uses TRBV10-1 and TRBJ2-1; no definite D call. Germline loops: CDR1 WNHNN, CDR2 SYGVQD (reference sequence). Trimming took 5 bases from V and 7 from J, leaving 9 bases between them. The CDR3 is made up of 12 amino acids. The CDR3 spells CASSFTENEQFF. CDR3 nucleotide sequence: TGCGCCAGCAGTTTCACAGAGAATGAGCAGTTCTTC.

The rearrangement joins TRBV4-1 to TRBJ1-2, with no clear D. CDR1 is MGHRA and CDR2 is YSYEKL in the germline V gene. The CDR3 spans 17 residues. V was trimmed by 3 bases and J by 8 bases, leaving 25 bases between them. DNA of the CDR3: TGCGCCAGCAGCCAGACGGGATCGCGCCAACTATTACTGGGCTACACCTTC. It codes for CASSQTGSRQLLLGYTF.

This chain uses TRBV5-6 with TRBJ2-5, with unresolved D. The CDR3 extends over 14 amino acids. Trimming left V 0 bases short and J 0 bases short, with 6 bases between. In germline, CDR1 is SGHDT, CDR2 YYEEEE. The CDR3 region has the DNA TGTGCCAGCAGCTTGGTCAGGTACCAAGAGACCCAGTACTTC. Its protein product is CASSLVRYQETQYF.